These 12 T cell receptor beta chains were sequenced from one sample in a study of cytomegalovirus exposure and HLA in healthy donors. Both 60 Vbeta primers and 13 Jbeta primers went into the PCR. Clones were read by immunoSEQ multiplex PCR, and TCRdb kept only the in-frame ones, dropping some. Of about 190,000 clones in the sample, around 90% were seen once. Material: PBMCs. These receptors originate from a boy aged 2 to 10 in good health and CMV-seronegative.

This clone was seen a single time. V is TRBV23-1 and J is TRBJ1-5; possibly TRBD1 for D (5 bases). TRBV23-1 is marked as an open reading frame, function uncertain. The ends were cut back, 0 bases at V and 6 bases at J, with 15 bases in the middle. The CDR3 loop spans 16 amino acids. The CDR3 sequence is CASSQSGREVGQPQHF. CDR3 bases: TGCGCCAGCAGTCAATCAGGCAGGGAAGTAGGTCAGCCCCAGCATTTT.

V is TRBV2 and J is TRBJ2-2, with 11 bases lining up with TRBD2. The CDR3 extends over 15 amino acids. J was trimmed by 9 bases and V by 6 bases; bases with no gene match: 9. Germline V gives CDR1 SNHLY, CDR2 FYNNEI. The CDR3 protein is CASRPLAGGRRELFF. Written as DNA, the CDR3 is TGTGCCAGCAGACCCCTAGCGGGGGGCCGTCGGGAGCTGTTTTTT.

The rearrangement links TRBV6-4 to TRBJ2-2, with 8 bases lining up with TRBD1. This CDR3 has 14 amino acids. Trimming at V came to 10 bases and at J to 2 bases, leaving 6 bases not matched to a gene. CDR1 MRHNA and CDR2 SNTAGT come from the germline V gene. The DNA for the CDR3 is TGTGCCACAGGGCCAGGGGGCAACACCGGGGAGCTGTTTTTT. Translated: CATGPGGNTGELFF.

The rearrangement links TRBV30 to TRBJ1-2; TRBD1 matches 7 bases. Trimming at V came to 5 bases and at J to 7 bases, leaving 7 bases not matched to a gene. The CDR3 length is 12 residues. Germline loops: CDR1 GTSNPN, CDR2 SVGIG (reference sequence). The CDR3 sequence: CAWPRGGLGYTF. CDR3 coding DNA: TGTGCCTGGCCCCGAGGGGGCCTTGGCTACACCTTC.

CDR3 bases: TGTGCCAGCAGTGCCAGGGGAAACAATCAGCCCCAGCATTTT. Its protein product is CASSARGNNQPQHF. This chain connects TRBV2 to TRBJ1-5; TRBD1 is a possible D gene (6 bases). The CDR3 covers 14 residues. Germline V gene lookup returns CDR1 SNHLY and CDR2 FYNNEI. Trimming took off 4 bases at V and 3 bases at J, with 10 bases between the two ends. Based on the CDR3 plus reference TRBV2 and TRBJ1-5, the full variable domain is EPEVTQTPSHQVTQMGQEVILRCVPISNHLYFYWYRQILGQKVEFLVSFYNNEISEKSEIFDDQFSVERPDGSNFTLKIRSTKLEDSAMYFCASSARGNNQPQHFGDGTRLSIL.

This clone was counted a few times. The chain recombines TRBV27 with TRBJ1-1; 9 bases line up with TRBD1. The CDR3 extends over 14 amino acids. The V gene end was trimmed by 3 bases and the J gene end by 1 base; junction bases not matched to a gene: 0. Germline CDR1 MNHEY, CDR2 SMNVEV (reference sequence). The CDR3 sequence is CASSLGQGNTEAFF. CDR3 nucleotide sequence: TGTGCCAGCAGTTTGGGACAGGGGAACACTGAAGCTTTCTTT.

The count of this clone is one. V is TRBV4-1 and J is TRBJ2-5; 10 bases match TRBD1. The J call could be wrong; TRBJ2-7 is a better fit for the DNA end. The CDR3 loop spans 17 amino acids. Germline V gene sequence: CDR1 MGHRA, CDR2 YSYEKL. The CDR3 DNA reads TGCGCCAGCAGCCCCCCACAGCAGGGACAGGGGCTTTACGAGCAGTACTTC. This translates into CASSPPQQGQGLYEQYF.

The CDR3 region has the DNA TGTGCCAGCAGCTTAGGCTTGTCCTACGAGCAGTACTTC. Protein: CASSLGLSYEQYF. The chain is built from TRBV13 and TRBJ2-7; D is unclear. The V gene lost 0 bases and the J gene lost 1 base, with 4 bases spanning the gap. CDR3 length: 13 amino acids. Germline assignment: CDR1 PRHDT and CDR2 FYEKMQ (reference sequence).

The rearrangement uses TRBV6-1 and TRBJ1-2, with 11 bases that match TRBD1. The CDR3 has 13 amino acids. V trimming: 2 bases; J trimming: 11 bases; junction bases outside the gene matches: 4. Germline CDR1 MNHNS, CDR2 SASEGT. The CDR3 here is CASSEYGTGGYTF. The CDR3 region has the DNA TGTGCCAGCAGTGAATATGGGACAGGGGGATACACCTTC.

The rearrangement uses TRBV5-1 and TRBJ2-1; D is possibly TRBD2 (5 bases). V lost 1 base, J lost 4 bases, and 15 bases lay in between. Germline CDR1 reads SGHRS; CDR2 reads YFSETQ. This CDR3 spans 16 amino acids. CDR3 bases: TGCGCCAGCAGCTTGTCGGAAGTCTCGGGATACAATGAGCAGTTCTTC. Translating gives CASSLSEVSGYNEQFF.

The chain has TRBV7-8 and TRBJ2-4; 8 nucleotides align to TRBD2. Germline V gene data show CDR1 as SGHVS and CDR2 as FQNEAQ. The junction had 12 bases not matched to a gene; V was cut back by 5 bases and J by 3 bases. The CDR3 is 17 residues long. Here the CDR3 DNA reads TGTGCCAGCAGCCCCCTCGGGGGGGAGACTGACAAAAACATTCAGTACTTC. Its protein is CASSPLGGETDKNIQYF.

The rearrangement links TRBV6-5 to TRBJ1-2; 7 bases line up with TRBD1. This CDR3 has 15 amino acids. Per the germline V gene, CDR1 is MNHEY and CDR2 is SVGAGI. The J segment lost 0 bases and the V segment lost 6 bases, leaving 7 bases of the junction unmatched. The chain's CDR3 is CASSRGQPTNYGYTF. The CDR3 DNA reads as TGTGCCAGCAGCCGGGGACAGCCGACTAACTATGGCTACACCTTC.